This T cell receptor (beta chain) was captured in a study of T cells in Graves' hyperthyroidism and ophthalmopathy. For this clonotype: Its cognate antigen is unknown.

The TCR beta CDR3 regions underwent amplification using RNA transcripts as the source. The primer set for the first-round RT-PCR of the TCR CDR3 was HTBI. Each CDR3 protein gets one entry after TCRdb re-called the multiplex PCR reads with MiXCR. There are approximately 600,000 distinct CDR3 sequences in the sample; about 20% occur only once, and 30% to 40% lies in the top ten. Study observations and caveats: Stable hyperthyroidism was separated from ophthalmopathy by a model based on 13 V-J features.

This receptor was taken from a man aged 25 to 40 with Graves' ophthalmopathy. The sequencing sample was made of blood.

DNA of the CDR3: TGTGCCAGCAGCTATTTGGACAGGGGTGAGACCCAGTACTTC. Its protein product is CASSYLDRGETQYF. The chain combines TRBV7-2 with TRBJ2-5; 9 bases map to TRBD1. Germline V gives CDR1 SGHTA, CDR2 FQGNSA. The V gene end was trimmed by 4 bases and the J gene end by 5 bases; junction bases not matched to a gene: 5. This CDR3 is 14 amino acids long.